The sequence of this T cell receptor beta chain was determined in a study of a mutant IDH1 vaccine in newly diagnosed glioma. Whole-study context: Once 4-6 weeks had passed after radiotherapy alone, vaccination started, or it started with temozolomide cycles. Week 35 held visit V12, while week 47 held visit V13. Earlier care involved radiotherapy, temozolomide, or both, and the majority received both.

The assay was immunoSEQ multiplex PCR, and TCRdb's table has in-frame clones only and misses some. Counted here are approximately 62,000 clones, roughly 80% occurring once; the ten biggest clones make up approximately 4.1%. CDR3 length: 13 residues. Germline CDR1 is KGHSH and CDR2 is LQKENI. Deletions cut 3 bases from V and 5 bases from J, with 11 bases between. In regard to this clone: Its target is not known.

The time point: week 35, safety follow-up. Every single dose of the vaccine, 300 ug of mutant IDH1 20-mer peptide, came with topical imiquimod. In every donor, the tumor was a new WHO grade 3 or 4 IDH1-mutant, ATRX-lost astrocytoma. The sequencing here drew on PBMCs, taken from a glioma patient whose treatment included an IDH1 peptide vaccine. The J gene is TRBJ2-7, the V gene TRBV18; D not certain. This clonotype was sampled from a man aged 30 to 39 with glioma. The CDR3 DNA reads as TGTGCCAGCTCACCGTTGAGAACCAACGAGCAGTACTTC. It codes for CASSPLRTNEQYF.